Shown below are 16 T cell receptor beta chains from a single sample sequenced in a study of cytomegalovirus exposure and HLA in healthy donors. Vbeta (60) and Jbeta (13) primers were used in the PCR. TCRdb keeps only in-frame clones here, not all; method: immunoSEQ multiplex PCR. In the table there are roughly 200,000 clones, about 77% of which are singletons. Sample: PBMCs. The receptors here all came from a female donor in good health and CMV-seronegative.

The chain couples TRBV27 to TRBJ1-6; D may be TRBD1 (6 bases). CDR1 MNHEY and CDR2 SMNVEV come from the germline V gene (reference sequence). The V gene lost 4 bases and the J gene lost 7 bases, with 14 bases spanning the gap. This CDR3 is built from 15 residues. The CDR3 loop is CASSSYREPNSPLHF. CDR3 bases: TGTGCCAGCAGTTCCTACAGGGAGCCCAATTCACCCCTCCACTTT.

This clone was picked up one time. The chain employs TRBV18 and TRBJ1-1; 10 bases fit TRBD1. Trimming took 4 bases from V and 2 from J; bases not matched to a gene: 4. Germline CDR1 is KGHSH and CDR2 is LQKENI. The CDR3 spans 15 residues. This CDR3 is CASSHWDRGNTEAFF. CDR3 DNA sequence: TGTGCCAGCTCACATTGGGACAGGGGCAACACTGAAGCTTTCTTT.

This clone was seen just once. The V and J genes are TRBV30 and TRBJ1-2, with D unresolved. The V end lost 0 bases, the J end lost 6 bases, and 5 bases lay between the germline ends. This CDR3 has 11 residues. CDR1 and CDR2 (germline): GTSNPN, SVGIG (reference sequence). DNA of the CDR3: TGTGCCTGGAGTGTACTCCATGGCTACACCTTC. It specifies CAWSVLHGYTF.

This rearrangement joins TRBV4-2 to TRBJ2-1; 14 nucleotides agree with TRBD2. This CDR3 comprises 17 residues. Per the germline V gene, CDR1 is LGHNA and CDR2 is YNFKEQ. V dropped 8 bases and J dropped 2; count of bases not matched to a gene: 8. CDR3 in DNA: TGTGCCAGCTCGGGACTAGCGGGAGACGGGGCCTACAATGAGCAGTTCTTC. Translating it yields CASSGLAGDGAYNEQFF.

The chain uses TRBV5-1 and TRBJ2-2; D might be TRBD1 (6 bases). Germline CDR1 SGHRS, CDR2 YFSETQ. Between the trimmed V and J ends, which lost 4 bases and 3 bases, there was a span of 10 bases. The CDR3 loop spans 14 amino acids. CDR3 protein: CASSPTGDTGELFF. DNA of the CDR3: TGCGCCAGCAGCCCGACAGGAGACACCGGGGAGCTGTTTTTT.

The chain joins TRBV6-6 to TRBJ1-5; D gene unclear. The CDR3 is 15 residues long. In germline, CDR1 is MNHNY, CDR2 SVGAGI (reference sequence). Trimming pared 3 bases from V and 0 bases from J, leaving 9 bases between. CDR3 sequence (DNA): TGTGCCAGCAGTTATCGGGTGATTAGCAATCAGCCCCAGCATTTT. Its protein product is CASSYRVISNQPQHF.

V usage is TRBV5-6 and J usage is TRBJ1-1, with TRBD1 matching 7 bases. The germline CDR1 and CDR2 sequences are SGHDT and YYEEEE. The CDR3 length is 16 residues. V trimming: 3 bases; J trimming: 4 bases; junction bases outside the gene matches: 12. CDR3 nucleotide sequence: TGTGCCAGCAGCTACCCGTCCAGGGGGTTGGGCACTGAAGCTTTCTTT. Protein product: CASSYPSRGLGTEAFF.

This rearrangement joins TRBV4-2 to TRBJ2-7; TRBD2 matches at 11 bases. Looked up from germline, CDR1 is LGHNA and CDR2 is YNFKEQ. The CDR3 consists of 17 residues. J gave up 0 bases and V 0 bases, and 4 bases lay outside the gene matches. The DNA for the CDR3 is TGTGCCAGCAGCCAAGAGGCGGGGACTAGCGGCTCCTACGAGCAGTACTTC. The encoded protein is CASSQEAGTSGSYEQYF.

The chain recombines TRBV5-1 with TRBJ2-5; possible D gene TRBD1, 6 bases. V was cut by 4 bases and J by 2 bases, with 15 bases left in between. The CDR3 length is 15 residues. The germline gives CDR1 SGHRS, CDR2 YFSETQ. The CDR3 nucleotides are TGCGCCAGCAGCACGTTAGGGGGAGAGCAAGAGACCCAGTACTTC. This sequence encodes CASSTLGGEQETQYF.

The chain recombines TRBV7-9 with TRBJ2-3, with 10 positions matching TRBD2. The CDR3 runs 14 residues. Per germline, CDR1 SEHNR and CDR2 FQNEAQ (reference sequence). With V trimmed by 1 base and J by 8 bases, 3 bases remained unmatched. The CDR3 DNA reads as TGTGCCAGCAGCTTAGTGGCTAGCGGGGGTACGCAGTATTTT. It specifies CASSLVASGGTQYF.

The chain carries TRBV5-1 and TRBJ1-1, with TRBD1 identical over 7 bases. Germline-derived CDR1 and CDR2 are SGHRS and YFSETQ. The CDR3 is made up of 15 amino acids. Trimming took 4 bases from V and 6 from J; bases not matched to a gene: 12. The CDR3 sequence is CASSRGGEGPPEAFF. CDR3 DNA: TGCGCCAGCAGCAGAGGGGGCGAAGGCCCCCCTGAAGCTTTCTTT.

The rearrangement uses TRBV9 and TRBJ2-1, with 7 bases aligning to TRBD2. Germline V gene data show CDR1 as SGDLS and CDR2 as YYNGEE. Losses at the gene ends were 1 base for V and 8 bases for J; bases not matched to a gene: 6. The CDR3 runs 14 residues. CDR3: CASSVLAGRDEQFF. DNA of the CDR3: TGTGCCAGCAGCGTACTGGCAGGGAGGGATGAGCAGTTCTTC.

The chain joins TRBV4-3 to TRBJ2-3, with a possible D match to TRBD2 (5 bases). The CDR3 spans 15 residues. The germline V and J ends were trimmed by 0 bases and 4 bases, with 11 bases remaining between them. Germline V gene sequence: CDR1 LGHNA, CDR2 YSLEER. CDR3 sequence (DNA): TGCGCCAGCAGCCAAGAAGGCGGGTGGTCAGATACGCAGTATTTT. Translating it yields CASSQEGGWSDTQYF.

The chain has TRBV5-1 and TRBJ2-7, with 7 bases aligning to TRBD1. The CDR3 is made up of 15 amino acids. Germline lookup yields CDR1 SGHRS and CDR2 YFSETQ. Trimming took 4 bases from V and 2 from J; bases not matched to a gene: 9. As DNA, the CDR3 is TGCGCCAGCAGCCTGCGGACAGGTTCGACCTACGAGCAGTACTTC. It specifies CASSLRTGSTYEQYF.

This clone has just one count. The genes are TRBV4-3 and TRBJ2-1; 13 bases are shared with TRBD2. The CDR3 covers 17 residues. Germline CDR1 reads LGHNA; CDR2 reads YSLEER. V shed 3 bases, J shed 7 bases, and the junction held 9 bases outside the gene matches. CDR3 in amino acids: CASSQIGLAGDENEQFF. The CDR3 bases are TGCGCCAGCAGCCAGATCGGACTAGCGGGAGACGAGAATGAGCAGTTCTTC.

V usage is TRBV2 and J usage is TRBJ2-2; D not resolved. V was shortened by 3 bases and J by 6 bases, with 11 bases between the two germline ends. The V gene's germline CDR1 is SNHLY and CDR2 FYNNEI. The CDR3 covers 14 residues. DNA of the CDR3: TGTGCCAGCAGTGAGTCCGTTGCGGCCGGGGAGCTGTTTTTT. Protein sequence: CASSESVAAGELFF.